The rows below give T cell receptor beta chains drawn from one sample of a study of T-cell reconstitution after alpha-beta-depleted transplantation in children. TCRdb re-derived calls from the PCR reads in MiXCR, one entry per CDR3 protein. The top ten hold around 0.76% of the sample, which has under 850,000 distinct CDR3 sequences, over 10% seen once. Sequencing was performed on PBMCs, taken before TCRalphabeta/CD19-depleted stem cell transplant. All receptors come from a girl aged 2-10 years with congenital amegakaryocytic thrombocytopenia, due to receive a stem cell transplant. Both conserved end residues are part of each CDR3. The D gene is left open where the match is weak. For some rows the clone size is stated as once, few or many, or as a class when expanded; others skip it.

>TRBD2|TRBV29-1|TRBJ2-7|-
CSVVGGAGGGYEQYF
TGCAGCGTGGTAGGAGGAGCGGGAGGCGGGTACGAGCAGTACTTC
>-|TRBV15|TRBJ1-2|few
CATSRTLGGRDPNYGYTF
TGTGCCACCAGCAGAACCCTAGGTGGGAGGGATCCTAACTATGGCTACACCTTC
>-|TRBV7-2|TRBJ2-1|few
CASSLVGSGTHNEQFF
TGTGCCAGCAGCTTAGTAGGTAGCGGAACCCACAATGAGCAGTTCTTC
>-|TRBV28|TRBJ2-7|-
CASSLGRMGEQYF
TGTGCCAGCAGTTTAGGGAGAATGGGCGAGCAGTACTTC
>TRBD1|TRBV5-1|TRBJ2-7|many
CASSTRTGSNEQYF
TGCGCCAGCAGCACGCGGACAGGGTCCAACGAGCAGTACTTC
>-|TRBV29-1|TRBJ1-6|many
CSVQWGSDYNSPLHF
TGCAGCGTTCAATGGGGGAGCGACTATAATTCACCCCTCCACTTT
>-|TRBV12-3/TRBV12-4|TRBJ2-7|few
CASSLAQAVRDEQYF
TGTGCCAGCAGTTTAGCGCAGGCGGTCCGGGACGAGCAGTACTTC
>-|TRBV5-1|TRBJ2-1|many
CASRGYAGFEYNEQFF
TGCGCCAGCAGGGGGTACGCGGGTTTCGAGTACAATGAGCAGTTCTTC
>-|TRBV29-1|TRBJ2-3|-
CSVITTTDTQYF
TGCAGCGTTATTACTACCACAGATACGCAGTATTTT
>-|TRBV29-1|TRBJ2-7|many
CSVARNYEQYF
TGCAGCGTTGCCAGGAACTACGAGCAGTACTTC
>-|TRBV7-9|TRBJ1-2|-
CASSSTGFHTF
TGTGCCAGCAGCTCAACAGGTTTCCACACCTTC
>-|TRBV27|TRBJ2-1|-
CASSSVWEEEQFF
TGTGCCAGCAGTTCGGTGTGGGAGGAAGAGCAGTTCTTC
>-|TRBV7-8|TRBJ2-4|-
CASSLVYTMGNIQYF
TGTGCCAGCAGCTTAGTTTACACCATGGGCAACATTCAGTACTTC
>-|TRBV3-1|TRBJ2-5|-
CASSQDLRGLQTQYF
TGTGCCAGCAGCCAAGATCTTAGGGGTTTACAGACCCAGTACTTC
>-|TRBV5-1|TRBJ2-1|many
CASSPTRGRVEQFF
TGCGCCAGCAGCCCGACCCGGGGGCGGGTTGAGCAGTTCTTC
>TRBD1|TRBV5-1|TRBJ2-2|-
CASSSGDRSRELFF
TGCGCCAGCAGCTCCGGGGACAGGTCTAGGGAGCTGTTTTTT
>TRBD1|TRBV12-3/TRBV12-4|TRBJ2-4|few
CASSPGGRTGLQFAKNIQYF
TGTGCCAGCAGTCCCGGCGGGCGGACAGGCCTCCAATTTGCCAAAAACATTCAGTACTTC
>-|TRBV29-1|TRBJ2-5|few
CSVKGPQETQYF
TGCAGCGTTAAGGGGCCCCAAGAGACCCAGTACTTC
>-|TRBV29-1|TRBJ1-2|many
CSVERGQGVGGYTF
TGCAGCGTTGAACGTGGCCAGGGCGTAGGTGGCTACACCTTC
>TRBD2|TRBV5-1|TRBJ2-3|many
CASSILAGGLTDTQYF
TGCGCCAGCAGCATCCTAGCGGGAGGACTCACAGATACGCAGTATTTT
>TRBD1|TRBV18|TRBJ1-1|few
CASSPTGQYTEAFF
TGTGCCAGCTCACCCACGGGACAGTACACTGAAGCTTTCTTT
>TRBD1|TRBV20-1|TRBJ2-1|few
CSAVGRRDRPDF
TGCAGTGCTGTGGGCCGCCGGGACAGGCCCGACTTC
>-|TRBV12-3/TRBV12-4|TRBJ1-1|many
CASSPIGTEAFF
TGTGCCAGCAGTCCGATAGGCACTGAAGCTTTCTTT
>-|TRBV20-1|TRBJ2-7|few
CSARVVGEQYF
TGCAGTGCTAGAGTGGTAGGCGAGCAGTACTTC